This T cell receptor beta chain was recorded in a study of blood T cell repertoires in COVID-19. This CDR3 comprises 16 residues. The germline V gene encodes CDR1 SQVTM and CDR2 ANQGSEA. The V gene lost 7 bases and the J gene lost 2 bases, with 22 bases spanning the gap. Sequencing was performed with immunoSEQ multiplex PCR; in TCRdb, only in-frame clones are kept and a portion is missing. Here the sample spans 200,000 to 250,000 clones, about 84% being singletons. The chain joins TRBV29-1 to TRBJ2-3; possibly TRBD1 for D (5 bases). Sequencing was carried out using PBMCs or T cells enriched from blood (not recorded which). The TCR originated in a man aged 30-40 years with acute COVID-19. DNA of the CDR3: TGCAGCGCCGTGGGGCGCGGCAGGGTATACACAGATACGCAGTATTTT. Protein product: CSAVGRGRVYTDTQYF.